A single sample gave rise to the 17 T cell receptor beta chains below, sequenced in a study of graft-versus-host responses after intestinal transplantation. Sequenced by immunoSEQ multiplex PCR; TCRdb stores in-frame clones only, minus some. Of under 95,000 clones listed, around 90% are singletons. These receptors have no known antigen. The material was unstimulated CD4+ T cells sorted from spleen or lymph node cells, obtained before transplant. The receptors stem from a human donor who was the organ donor for an intestinal transplant.

Ten or more counts support this clone. The chain carries TRBV30 and TRBJ2-6; the D gene is possibly TRBD2 (5 bases). The CDR3 has 14 amino acids. The germline V gene encodes CDR1 GTSNPN and CDR2 SVGIG (reference sequence). The V and J ends lost 5 bases and 2 bases respectively, with 10 bases between them. CDR3 in DNA: TGTGCCTGGGCCGCCGGGGCTGGGGCCAACGTCCTGACTTTC. Its translation: CAWAAGAGANVLTF.

The chain links TRBV5-1 to TRBJ2-5; D possibly corresponds to TRBD1 (6 bases). V dropped 1 base and J dropped 2 bases, with 9 bases sitting between them. This CDR3 spans 14 amino acids. The germline V gene has CDR1 SGHRS and CDR2 YFSETQ. CDR3 sequence reads: CASSLRQVQETQYF. CDR3 in DNA: TGCGCCAGCAGCTTGAGACAGGTTCAAGAGACCCAGTACTTC.

The V and J genes are TRBV11-1 and TRBJ2-3; no clear D. V dropped 5 bases and J dropped 0 bases, with 6 bases sitting between them. The CDR3 length is 13 residues. CDR1 is SGHAT, CDR2 FQDESV, per germline (reference sequence). In DNA, the CDR3 is TGTGCCAGCAGCCACGGTAGCACAGATACGCAGTATTTT. This codes for CASSHGSTDTQYF.

The J gene is TRBJ1-2, the V gene TRBV2; D is uncertain. Trimming removed 4 bases from V and 7 bases from J, with 10 bases in between. Germline V gene sequence: CDR1 SNHLY, CDR2 FYNNEI. The CDR3 consists of 12 residues. The CDR3 nucleotides read TGTGCCAGCAGTGGAGGAGGCTCTGGCTACACCTTC. This encodes CASSGGGSGYTF.

The chain combines TRBV10-1 with TRBJ2-3; 8 bases line up with TRBD2. The CDR3 has 16 residues. Germline values: CDR1 WNHNN, CDR2 SYGVQD (reference sequence). Unmatched junction bases numbered 10, after V lost 6 bases and J lost 2 bases. The CDR3 DNA reads TGCGCCAGCAGCCCGAAACTAGCGGCCGCCACAGATACGCAGTATTTT. Its translation: CASSPKLAAATDTQYF.

This clone was seen once. V is TRBV11-2 and J is TRBJ1-4; TRBD1 matches at 8 bases. V lost 3 bases and J lost 8; bases outside the gene matches: 5. The V gene's germline CDR1 is SGHAT and CDR2 FQNNGV. The CDR3 runs 14 residues. The DNA for the CDR3 is TGTGCCAGCAGCTTCTCCAGGGGGCGGGAAAAACTGTTTTTT. Translation gives CASSFSRGREKLFF.

CDR3 sequence: CASSLSFQSTDTQYF. CDR3 DNA sequence: TGTGCCAGCAGCTTAAGTTTTCAGAGCACAGATACGCAGTATTTT. The rearrangement links TRBV11-3 to TRBJ2-3, with unresolved D. Trimming cost V 2 bases and J 0 bases, with 9 bases left between them. The CDR3 covers 15 residues. CDR1 SGHNT and CDR2 YENEEA come from the germline V gene.

This rearrangement joins TRBV4-2 to TRBJ1-4; 10 bases are shared with TRBD1. CDR1 is LGHNA and CDR2 is YNFKEQ in the germline V gene. The CDR3 runs 16 residues. The V segment lost 2 bases and the J segment 3 bases; nucleotides outside the gene matches: 3. CDR3: CASSQPGQGANEKLFF. CDR3 coding DNA: TGTGCCAGCAGCCAACCTGGACAGGGGGCTAATGAAAAACTGTTTTTT.

V and J are TRBV25-1 and TRBJ2-7; the match to TRBD2 covers 7 bases. Germline V gene sequence: CDR1 MGHDK, CDR2 SYGVNS. V dropped 3 bases and J dropped 9; count of bases not matched to a gene: 8. The CDR3 has 13 amino acids. The CDR3 here is CASSDSYRGVQYF. CDR3 bases: TGTGCCAGCAGTGACTCATATCGGGGGGTGCAGTACTTC.

The CDR3 reads CASSARAGSFGEQFF. CDR3 nucleotide sequence: TGTGCCAGCAGCGCCCGAGCAGGCTCTTTCGGAGAGCAGTTCTTC. The chain recombines TRBV7-2 with TRBJ2-1; D is uncertain. The CDR3 contains 15 residues. Germline CDR1 and CDR2: SGHTA and FQGNSA. V was shortened by 5 bases and J by 10 bases, with 21 bases between the two germline ends.

The chain recombines TRBV6-5 with TRBJ2-1; 9 bases map to TRBD2. With 6 bases clipped from V and 1 base from J, the junction kept 4 bases outside the gene matches. Germline CDR1 is MNHEY and CDR2 is SVGAGI. This CDR3 comprises 15 residues. Written as DNA, the CDR3 is TGTGCCAGCAGCATAAGCGGGGGGTCCTACAATGAGCAGTTCTTC. It translates to CASSISGGSYNEQFF.

V and J are TRBV5-1 and TRBJ2-7, with 8 bases matching TRBD2. The CDR3 contains 14 residues. CDR1 and CDR2 from the germline V gene are SGHRS and YFSETQ. The V and J ends lost 1 base and 3 bases, in that order; junction bases with no gene match: 3. The CDR3 region is CASSLPGGVYEQYF. CDR3 DNA sequence: TGCGCCAGCAGCTTGCCGGGGGGGGTCTACGAGCAGTACTTC.

This clone was found once. The CDR3: CASSPLPVGNQPQHF. The CDR3 DNA reads TGTGCCAGCTCACCCCTCCCCGTCGGCAATCAGCCCCAGCATTTT. The gene calls are TRBV18 and TRBJ1-5; D gene uncertain. V lost 3 bases, J lost 2 bases, and 11 bases lay in between. This CDR3 contains 15 residues. The germline V gene encodes CDR1 KGHSH and CDR2 LQKENI.

V and J are TRBV28 and TRBJ1-1; 8 positions match TRBD1. Germline-derived CDR1 and CDR2 are MDHEN and SYDVKM. J gave up 0 bases and V 8 bases, and 11 bases lay outside the gene matches. The CDR3 length is 16 residues. The CDR3 sequence is CASAPGQVFMNTEAFF. The CDR3 DNA reads TGTGCCAGCGCCCCGGGACAGGTCTTCATGAACACTGAAGCTTTCTTT.

The chain joins TRBV6-6 to TRBJ1-5, with a possible D match to TRBD1 (6 bases). Germline V lookup: CDR1 MNHNY, CDR2 SVGAGI (reference sequence). The CDR3 consists of 12 residues. V was shortened by 6 bases and J by 5 bases, with 8 bases between the two germline ends. The CDR3 is CASSRTDQPQHF. The CDR3 coding sequence is TGTGCCAGCAGCCGGACAGATCAGCCCCAGCATTTT.

This chain links TRBV18 with TRBJ1-2; D unclear. Germline CDR1 is KGHSH and CDR2 is LQKENI. V lost 1 base and J lost 8, with 26 bases in between. The CDR3 has 18 residues. The CDR3 region is CASSPQGLSGRRSGGYTF. The CDR3 nucleotides are TGTGCCAGCTCACCACAAGGTCTCTCAGGACGCCGGTCGGGAGGCTACACCTTC.

The chain joins TRBV25-1 to TRBJ2-5; possible D gene TRBD2, 7 bases. The CDR3 is 16 amino acids. Trimming cost V 5 bases and J 4 bases, with 20 bases left between them. CDR1 is MGHDK and CDR2 is SYGVNS in the germline V gene. CDR3 residues: CASSPGGGRWGETQYF. The CDR3, as DNA: TGTGCCAGCAGTCCGGGGGGCGGCCGATGGGGAGAGACCCAGTACTTC.